Listed below are T cell receptor beta chains from one sample, sequenced in a study of OX40 agonist ivuxolimab in advanced cancers. Clones were read by immunoSEQ multiplex PCR, and TCRdb kept only the in-frame ones, dropping some. The repertoire consists of around 43,000 clones, with 86% occurring once and the leading ten covering around an eighth. The material sequenced was CD4+ or CD8+ T cells sorted from blood, taken in a trial of the OX40 agonist ivuxolimab. The receptors were sampled from an adult with an advanced solid tumor such as melanoma, head and neck, liver or kidney cancer. Each CDR3 is given with its conserved first and last residue. The order of the fields is clone size, D gene, J gene, V gene, CDR3 protein, CDR3 DNA. A D gene is named only where the DNA matches it firmly. The size field is filled for only some rows; it gives once, few, many or a size class.

>-|-|TRBJ2-1|TRBV2
CASSLRAPRQTYNEQFF
TGTGCCAGCAGCCTAAGGGCTCCTAGGCAGACCTACAATGAGCAGTTCTTC
>-|TRBD2|TRBJ2-1|TRBV4-2
CASSQDSSGVSYNEQFF
TGTGCCAGCAGCCAAGATTCTAGCGGGGTCTCCTACAATGAGCAGTTCTTC
>-|TRBD2|TRBJ2-3|TRBV6-1
CASSGTSGGPDTQYF
TGTGCCAGCAGTGGGACTAGCGGGGGCCCGGATACGCAGTATTTT
>-|-|TRBJ1-1|TRBV2
CASRNRLNTEAFF
TGTGCCAGCAGAAACAGGTTGAACACTGAAGCTTTCTTT
>-|-|TRBJ1-5|TRBV4-1
CASSLAGAFSNQPQHF
TGTGCCAGCAGCCTAGCGGGGGCCTTTAGCAATCAGCCCCAGCATTTT
>-|-|TRBJ1-2|TRBV2
CASSEDPDRRPNYGYTF
TGTGCCAGCAGTGAAGACCCAGACAGGCGACCAAACTATGGCTACACCTTC
>-|-|TRBJ2-5|TRBV7-9
CASSLARFKEETQYF
TGTGCCAGCAGCTTAGCGCGGTTTAAGGAGGAGACCCAGTACTTC
>few|-|TRBJ2-1|TRBV9
CASRSPVENEQFF
TGTGCCAGCAGGAGCCCGGTGGAGAATGAGCAGTTCTTC
>once|TRBD1|TRBJ2-1|TRBV19
CASSIGTGWGNEQFF
TGTGCCAGTAGTATCGGGACAGGGTGGGGCAATGAGCAGTTCTTC
>medium-sized|TRBD1|TRBJ1-6|TRBV7-9
CATPGQGVSPLHF
TGTGCCACCCCCGGACAGGGGGTTTCACCCCTCCACTTT
>-|-|TRBJ1-1|TRBV6-5
CASSLYVNTEAFF
TGTGCCAGCAGTTTATACGTGAACACTGAAGCTTTCTTT
>-|TRBD1|TRBJ2-2|TRBV7-2
CASPGTAEGGELFF
TGTGCCAGCCCGGGGACAGCAGAAGGCGGGGAGCTGTTTTTT
>medium-sized|-|TRBJ2-4|TRBV4-3
CASSQRLAKNIQYF
TGCGCCAGCAGCCAGAGACTAGCCAAAAACATTCAGTACTTC
>-|TRBD2|TRBJ2-3|TRBV19
CASPASGSRNTQYF
TGTGCCAGTCCGGCTAGCGGGAGTAGGAATACGCAGTATTTT
>-|-|TRBJ2-1|TRBV5-6
CASSLGQNYNEQFF
TGTGCCAGCAGCTTGGGACAGAACTACAATGAGCAGTTCTTC
>-|TRBD1|TRBJ2-3|TRBV5-1
CASSLRTGGSADTQYF
TGCGCCAGCAGCTTGAGGACAGGGGGCAGCGCAGATACGCAGTATTTT
>-|-|TRBJ2-5|TRBV11-2
CASSLDGVAIYQETQYF
TGTGCCAGCAGCTTAGATGGAGTAGCGATATACCAAGAGACCCAGTACTTC
>-|TRBD1|TRBJ2-1|TRBV5-6
CASSGAGTGFANEQFF
TGTGCCAGCAGCGGTGCCGGGACAGGGTTTGCCAATGAGCAGTTCTTC
>-|-|TRBJ1-1|TRBV13
CASSPRVSRGRNTEAFF
TGTGCCAGCAGCCCCCGGGTTAGCAGGGGCCGGAACACTGAAGCTTTCTTT
>-|-|TRBJ1-5|TRBV19
CASYGTDSNQPQHF
TGTGCCAGTTACGGCACCGATAGCAATCAGCCCCAGCATTTT
>-|TRBD2|TRBJ2-7|TRBV9
CASSVAGVPYEQYF
TGTGCCAGCAGCGTCGCGGGGGTGCCCTACGAGCAGTACTTC
>-|-|TRBJ2-2|TRBV7-9
CASSTRRYTNTGELFF
TGTGCCAGCAGTACTCGACGGTACACGAACACCGGGGAGCTGTTTTTT
>-|-|TRBJ2-7|TRBV5-6
CASSLTSYEQYF
TGTGCCAGCAGCTTGACCTCCTACGAGCAGTACTTC
>-|-|TRBJ1-1|TRBV7-9
CASSSRGQLHMNTEAFF
TGTGCCAGCAGCTCCAGAGGTCAGCTGCACATGAACACTGAAGCTTTCTTT
>-|-|TRBJ1-1|TRBV4-1
CASSQGGRTEAFF
TGCGCCAGCAGCCAGGGGGGGAGGACTGAAGCTTTCTTT
>-|-|TRBJ2-7|TRBV29-1
CSVVAGTDSYEQYF
TGCAGCGTTGTAGCAGGGACCGATTCCTACGAGCAGTACTTC
>-|TRBD2|TRBJ2-1|TRBV19
CASRAEREGINEQFF
TGTGCCAGTAGGGCAGAGCGGGAGGGGATCAATGAGCAGTTCTTC
>once|TRBD1|TRBJ2-7|TRBV11-2
CASSLDGTDTSYEQYF
TGTGCCAGCAGCTTAGACGGGACAGACACCTCCTACGAGCAGTACTTC
>-|-|TRBJ1-2|TRBV4-1
CASSQDRATLYGYTF
TGCGCCAGCAGCCAAGATCGCGCGACTCTATATGGCTACACCTTC
>-|-|TRBJ1-1|TRBV6-1
CASSVGRGANTEAFF
TGTGCCAGCAGTGTTGGGAGGGGGGCGAACACTGAAGCTTTCTTT
>once|-|TRBJ1-2|TRBV5-8
CASSLVAGRPDTF
TGTGCCAGCAGCTTGGTTGCAGGGAGGCCCGACACCTTC
>-|-|TRBJ2-1|TRBV29-1
CSVVGGPGLNNEQFF
TGCAGCGTTGTTGGGGGCCCAGGGTTGAACAATGAGCAGTTCTTC
>-|-|TRBJ2-7|TRBV29-1
CSVEGDKPYEQYF
TGCAGCGTTGAGGGGGACAAGCCCTACGAGCAGTACTTC
>few|-|TRBJ2-4|TRBV14
CASSQVSKGGRAFKNIQYF
TGTGCCAGCAGCCAAGTAAGTAAGGGGGGGAGAGCGTTCAAAAACATTCAGTACTTC
>once|-|TRBJ2-3|TRBV2
CASSETNQGKYF
TGTGCCAGCAGTGAAACCAATCAGGGAAAGTATTTT
>-|TRBD1|TRBJ2-5|TRBV7-6
CASSRQGEDQETQYF
TGTGCCAGCAGCAGACAGGGGGAAGACCAAGAGACCCAGTACTTC
>once|TRBD2|TRBJ2-1|TRBV10-3
CAISAERREGHEQFF
TGTGCCATCAGTGCTGAGAGGCGGGAGGGACATGAGCAGTTCTTC
>-|TRBD2|TRBJ2-1|TRBV6-1
CASTPGTSLIEQFF
TGTGCCAGCACCCCCGGGACTAGCTTAATTGAGCAGTTCTTC
>-|TRBD1|TRBJ2-2|TRBV18
CASSPIRPGQGDRNTGELFF
TGTGCCAGCTCACCAATACGTCCGGGACAGGGGGATAGGAACACCGGGGAGCTGTTTTTT
>-|TRBD1|TRBJ2-4|TRBV6-5
CASSSYDRGEGNIQYF
TGTGCCAGCAGTTCCTATGACAGGGGTGAGGGGAACATTCAGTACTTC
>-|TRBD1|TRBJ2-2|TRBV15
CATDGTGGSTGELFF
TGTGCCACCGACGGGACAGGGGGTTCCACCGGGGAGCTGTTTTTT
>-|-|TRBJ2-7|TRBV30
CAWSGPAQVTYEQYF
TGTGCCTGGAGTGGTCCCGCACAGGTAACCTACGAGCAGTACTTC
>once|TRBD2|TRBJ2-5|TRBV7-6
CASIPSGEGETQYF
TGTGCCAGCATCCCCAGTGGGGAGGGGGAGACCCAGTACTTC
>-|-|TRBJ2-7|TRBV7-9
CASSSTVGSYEQYF
TGTGCCAGCAGCTCGACAGTCGGCTCCTACGAGCAGTACTTC
>-|TRBD2|TRBJ2-7|TRBV5-1
CASSVAGISYEQYF
TGCGCCAGCAGCGTAGCGGGGATCTCCTACGAGCAGTACTTC
>few|TRBD2|TRBJ2-1|TRBV28
CASSPGTSGIYEQFF
TGTGCCAGCAGTCCCGGGACTAGCGGGATATATGAGCAGTTCTTC
>-|-|TRBJ2-7|TRBV2
CASTEGRPLEQYF
TGTGCCAGCACCGAGGGACGTCCCCTCGAGCAGTACTTC
>-|TRBD2|TRBJ2-2|TRBV2
CASSTAGTGELFF
TGTGCCAGCAGTACAGCGGGGACCGGGGAGCTGTTTTTT
>-|-|TRBJ2-5|TRBV28
CATNSGRKETQYF
TGTGCCACCAATAGCGGAAGAAAAGAGACCCAGTACTTC
>-|TRBD2|TRBJ2-6|TRBV9
CASSPRGVGSGANVLTF
TGTGCCAGCAGCCCCCGGGGGGTGGGCTCTGGGGCCAACGTCCTGACTTTC
>once|-|TRBJ2-1|TRBV5-6
CASSLSGYEQFF
TGTGCCAGCAGCTTGTCTGGGTATGAGCAGTTCTTC
>-|TRBD1|TRBJ1-1|TRBV25-1
CASSETGGTEAFF
TGTGCCAGCAGTGAAACAGGGGGCACTGAAGCTTTCTTT
>-|-|TRBJ2-7|TRBV5-4
CASSSGRGYEQYF
TGTGCCAGCAGCTCGGGCAGGGGCTACGAGCAGTACTTC
>-|-|TRBJ2-7|TRBV28
CASSLRVYEQYF
TGTGCCAGCAGTCTCCGGGTCTACGAGCAGTACTTC